These T cell receptor beta chains were read from a single sample in a study of T-cell memory formation after mild COVID-19. TCRdb analysed the 5' RACE reads with MiXCR anew, one entry per CDR3 protein. The sample has approximately 570,000 distinct CDR3 sequences; approximately 18% are singletons. The specimen sequenced was PBMCs or a T cell subset sorted from them (not recorded which). The receptors derive from an adult woman who had mild COVID-19 (a few samples of this study predate the infection). Cell type and time point are not known. CDR3s include the opening cysteine and the closing phenylalanine or tryptophan. D genes are given only for firm matches. Expanded clones are given a class, and other clones once, few, many or no size at all.

TRBD2 | few | TRBJ2-2 | TRBV6-1 | CASRTSGVTGELFF | TGTGCCAGCAGGACTAGCGGGGTTACCGGGGAGCTGTTTTTT
TRBD1 | - | TRBJ2-2 | TRBV20-1 | CSASGTGDPNVRTGELFF | TGCAGTGCTTCCGGGACAGGGGACCCGAACGTCCGAACCGGGGAGCTGTTTTTT
- | - | TRBJ1-5 | TRBV15 | CATSSWQSYQPQHF | TGTGCCACCAGCAGCTGGCAGTCTTATCAGCCCCAGCATTTT
- | - | TRBJ1-2 | TRBV7-2 | CASSLLTGSNVGYTF | TGTGCCAGCAGCTTGCTCACCGGGTCCAATGTCGGCTACACCTTC
- | few | TRBJ2-1 | TRBV7-8 | CASSSIGMSYNEQFF | TGTGCCAGCAGCTCGATAGGGATGTCCTACAATGAGCAGTTCTTC
- | few | TRBJ2-3 | TRBV9 | CASSVGDSYDTDTQYF | TGTGCCAGCAGCGTAGGGGACTCCTACGACACAGATACGCAGTATTTT
TRBD1 | - | TRBJ1-2 | TRBV10-3 | CAIRGQGAYGYTF | TGTGCCATCAGAGGACAGGGGGCCTATGGCTACACCTTC
TRBD1 | - | TRBJ1-6 | TRBV5-1 | CASSLAGTANSPLHF | TGCGCCAGCAGCTTGGCCGGGACAGCCAATTCACCCCTCCACTTT
TRBD2 | - | TRBJ2-3 | TRBV4-1 | CASSQERGLAGGRYTDTQYF | TGCGCCAGCAGCCAAGAAAGAGGGCTAGCGGGGGGGCGGTACACAGATACGCAGTATTTT
- | - | TRBJ1-1 | TRBV7-9 | CASSSDREAFF | TGTGCCAGCAGTTCCGACAGGGAAGCTTTCTTT
- | few | TRBJ1-1 | TRBV12-3/TRBV12-4 | CASSFPAAEGSTEAFF | TGTGCCAGCAGTTTCCCTGCAGCGGAAGGGTCCACTGAAGCTTTCTTT
- | - | TRBJ2-7 | TRBV6-5 | CASSYSWAGSGEQYF | TGTGCCAGCAGTTACTCTTGGGCAGGCTCCGGCGAGCAGTACTTC
- | few | TRBJ2-2 | TRBV7-9 | CASSLKAGDTGELFF | TGTGCCAGCAGCCTTAAAGCAGGGGACACCGGGGAGCTGTTTTTT
TRBD1 | many | TRBJ2-3 | TRBV10-3 | CAISEGDRGPDTQYF | TGTGCCATCAGTGAAGGCGACAGGGGGCCAGATACGCAGTATTTT
- | few | TRBJ2-1 | TRBV5-1 | CASSLRDIYNEQFF | TGCGCCAGCAGCCTCCGGGACATTTACAATGAGCAGTTCTTC
- | few | TRBJ2-7 | TRBV4-1 | CASSQAQQGGSYEQYF | TGCGCCAGCAGCCAAGCCCAGCAGGGTGGGTCCTACGAGCAGTACTTC
TRBD2 | - | TRBJ2-7 | TRBV5-1 | CASSETSGAYEQYF | TGCGCCAGCAGCGAGACTAGCGGAGCCTACGAGCAGTACTTC
TRBD1 | once | TRBJ2-7 | TRBV19 | CASSIFQGAVYEQYF | TGTGCCAGTAGTATTTTCCAGGGGGCAGTCTACGAGCAGTACTTC
TRBD1 | many | TRBJ1-5 | TRBV12-3/TRBV12-4 | CASSRTGDSNQPQHF | TGTGCCAGCAGCCGGACAGGAGATAGCAATCAGCCCCAGCATTTT
TRBD2 | - | TRBJ2-3 | TRBV12-3/TRBV12-4 | CASAPSSGSDTQYF | TGTGCCAGCGCCCCCAGCAGCGGGAGTGATACGCAGTATTTT
- | - | TRBJ1-2 | TRBV5-1 | CASSLAQGVDYTF | TGCGCCAGCAGCTTGGCACAGGGTGTGGACTACACCTTC
TRBD2 | - | TRBJ2-5 | TRBV7-2 | CASSLRGSGGQETQYF | TGTGCCAGCAGCTTGAGGGGAAGCGGGGGCCAAGAGACCCAGTACTTC
TRBD1 | - | TRBJ2-2 | TRBV24-1 | CATRKTGGSGELFF | TGTGCCACCAGGAAGACAGGGGGCTCCGGGGAGCTGTTTTTT
- | - | TRBJ2-7 | TRBV4-2 | CASSQDGPSYEQYF | TGTGCCAGCAGCCAAGACGGGCCTTCCTACGAGCAGTACTTC
- | - | TRBJ2-5 | TRBV7-2 | CASRSRTAPQETQYF | TGTGCCAGCAGGTCCAGGACAGCACCCCAAGAGACCCAGTACTTC
TRBD1 | - | TRBJ2-7 | TRBV6-1 | CASSVLTGVRMYEQYF | TGTGCCAGCAGTGTACTTACAGGGGTGAGGATGTACGAGCAGTACTTC
TRBD1 | - | TRBJ1-6 | TRBV6-5 | CASSFRAGQGGRNSPLHF | TGTGCCAGCAGTTTTAGGGCCGGACAGGGGGGACGAAATTCACCCCTCCACTTT
- | few | TRBJ2-5 | TRBV24-1 | CATSSDSRETQYF | TGTGCCACCAGCTCGGACTCTCGGGAGACCCAGTACTTC
- | - | TRBJ1-6 | TRBV29-1 | CSVESPLGSPLHF | TGCAGCGTTGAGAGCCCCCTCGGATCACCCCTCCACTTT
- | - | TRBJ2-1 | TRBV12-3/TRBV12-4 | CASSFLRFPAAEQFF | TGTGCCAGCAGTTTCCTGCGGTTCCCGGCGGCTGAGCAGTTCTTC
TRBD1 | few | TRBJ2-1 | TRBV6-2/TRBV6-3 | CASSYPDRGGGSLDEQFF | TGTGCCAGCAGTTACCCGGACAGGGGCGGAGGCTCTTTGGATGAGCAGTTCTTC
- | many | TRBJ2-7 | TRBV19 | CASSPPGTRLYEQYF | TGTGCCAGTAGTCCTCCGGGGACCCGGCTATACGAGCAGTACTTC
- | - | TRBJ1-2 | TRBV14 | CASSQVTAGGYTF | TGTGCCAGCAGCCAAGTAACAGCGGGTGGCTACACCTTC
TRBD2 | - | TRBJ2-1 | TRBV19 | CASSKLAGGNNEQFF | TGTGCCAGTAGTAAACTAGCGGGAGGAAACAATGAGCAGTTCTTC
- | few | TRBJ1-2 | TRBV12-3/TRBV12-4 | CASSLSLREGKTF | TGTGCCAGCAGCCTATCACTCCGGGAGGGGAAAACCTTC
TRBD2 | - | TRBJ2-7 | TRBV4-1 | CASSPGTNTYEQYF | TGCGCCAGCAGCCCCGGGACTAATACCTACGAGCAGTACTTC
- | few | TRBJ1-5 | TRBV12-3/TRBV12-4 | CASSPYGVNQPQHF | TGTGCCAGCAGTCCTTATGGGGTAAATCAGCCCCAGCATTTT
TRBD2 | - | TRBJ2-1 | TRBV7-9 | CASSSQHSGYYNEQFF | TGTGCCAGCAGCTCTCAACATAGCGGGTACTACAATGAGCAGTTCTTC
TRBD1 | - | TRBJ2-5 | TRBV30 | CAWSGTASTETQYF | TGTGCCTGGAGCGGGACAGCCAGCACAGAGACCCAGTACTTC
TRBD1 | once | TRBJ1-2 | TRBV18 | CASSPPGQGAYGYTF | TGTGCCAGCTCACCACCGGGACAGGGGGCGTATGGCTACACCTTC
- | - | TRBJ2-5 | TRBV9 | CASSRRDFQETQYF | TGTGCCAGCAGCCGCCGAGACTTTCAAGAGACCCAGTACTTC